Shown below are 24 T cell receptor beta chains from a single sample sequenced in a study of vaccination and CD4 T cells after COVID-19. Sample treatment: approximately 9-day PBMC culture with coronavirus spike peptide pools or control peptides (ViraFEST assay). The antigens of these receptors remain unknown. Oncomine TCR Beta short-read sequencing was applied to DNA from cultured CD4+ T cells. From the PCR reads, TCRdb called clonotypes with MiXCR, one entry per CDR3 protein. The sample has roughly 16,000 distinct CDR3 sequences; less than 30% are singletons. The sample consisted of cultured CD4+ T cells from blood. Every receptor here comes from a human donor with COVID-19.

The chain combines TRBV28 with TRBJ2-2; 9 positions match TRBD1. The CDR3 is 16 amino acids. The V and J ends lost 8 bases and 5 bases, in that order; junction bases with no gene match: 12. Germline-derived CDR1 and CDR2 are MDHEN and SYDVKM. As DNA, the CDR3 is TGTGCCAGCTACGGCGGGACAGGGCCGAGAACCGGGGAGCTGTTTTTT. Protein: CASYGGTGPRTGELFF.

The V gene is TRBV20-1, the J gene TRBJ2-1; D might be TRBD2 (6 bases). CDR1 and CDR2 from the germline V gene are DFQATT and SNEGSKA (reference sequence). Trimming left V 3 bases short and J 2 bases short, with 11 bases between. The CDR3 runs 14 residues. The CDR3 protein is CSASGGATYNEQFF. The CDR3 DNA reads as TGCAGTGCTAGCGGGGGAGCAACCTACAATGAGCAGTTCTTC.

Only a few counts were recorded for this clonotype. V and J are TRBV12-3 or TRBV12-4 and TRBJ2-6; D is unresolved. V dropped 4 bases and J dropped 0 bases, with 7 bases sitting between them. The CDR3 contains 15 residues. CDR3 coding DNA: TGTGCCAGCAGTTCCATCAACTCTGGGGCCAACGTCCTGACTTTC. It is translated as CASSSINSGANVLTF.

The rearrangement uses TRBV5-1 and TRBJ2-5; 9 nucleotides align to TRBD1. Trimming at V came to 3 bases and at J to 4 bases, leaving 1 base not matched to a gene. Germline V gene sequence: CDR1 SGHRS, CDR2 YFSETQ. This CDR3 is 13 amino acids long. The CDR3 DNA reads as TGCGCCAGCAGCTCGACAGGGGGAGAGACCCAGTACTTC. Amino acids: CASSSTGGETQYF.

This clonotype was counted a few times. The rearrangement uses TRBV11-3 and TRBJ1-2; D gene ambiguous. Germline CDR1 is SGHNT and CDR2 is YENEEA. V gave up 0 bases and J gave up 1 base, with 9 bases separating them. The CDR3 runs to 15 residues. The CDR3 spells CASSLDGGNNYGYTF. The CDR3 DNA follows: TGTGCCAGCAGCTTAGACGGTGGTAATAACTATGGCTACACCTTC.

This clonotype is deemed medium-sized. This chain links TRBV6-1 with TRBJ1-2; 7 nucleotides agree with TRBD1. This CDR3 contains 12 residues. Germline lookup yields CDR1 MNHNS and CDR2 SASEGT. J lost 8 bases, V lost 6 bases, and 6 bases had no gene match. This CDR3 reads CASSGQAGGYTF. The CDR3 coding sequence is TGTGCCAGCAGCGGACAGGCGGGCGGCTACACCTTC.

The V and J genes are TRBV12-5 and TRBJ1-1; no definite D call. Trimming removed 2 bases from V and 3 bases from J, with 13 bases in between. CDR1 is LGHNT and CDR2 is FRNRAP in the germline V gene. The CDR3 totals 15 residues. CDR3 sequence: CASGLTLSGDTEAFF. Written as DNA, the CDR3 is TGTGCTAGTGGTTTGACTTTGTCCGGTGACACTGAAGCTTTCTTT.

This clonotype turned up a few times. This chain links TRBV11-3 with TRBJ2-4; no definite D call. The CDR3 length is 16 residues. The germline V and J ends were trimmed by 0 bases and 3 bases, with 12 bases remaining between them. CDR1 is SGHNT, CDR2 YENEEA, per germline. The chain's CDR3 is CASSLEWGFDKNIQYF. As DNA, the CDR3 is TGTGCCAGCAGCTTAGAATGGGGTTTCGACAAAAACATTCAGTACTTC.

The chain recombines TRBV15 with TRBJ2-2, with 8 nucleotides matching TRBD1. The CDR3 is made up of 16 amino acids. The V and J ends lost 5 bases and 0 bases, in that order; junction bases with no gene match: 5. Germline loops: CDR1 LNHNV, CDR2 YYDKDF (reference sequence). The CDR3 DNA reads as TGTGCCACCAGCGGAAGACAGGGGACGAACACCGGGGAGCTGTTTTTT. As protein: CATSGRQGTNTGELFF.

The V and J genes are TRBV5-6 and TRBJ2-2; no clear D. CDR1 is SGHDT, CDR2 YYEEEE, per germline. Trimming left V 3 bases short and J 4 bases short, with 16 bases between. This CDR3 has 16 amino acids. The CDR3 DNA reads TGTGCCAGCAGCTCGACCAACTCTCGTGTCACCGGGGAGCTGTTTTTT. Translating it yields CASSSTNSRVTGELFF.

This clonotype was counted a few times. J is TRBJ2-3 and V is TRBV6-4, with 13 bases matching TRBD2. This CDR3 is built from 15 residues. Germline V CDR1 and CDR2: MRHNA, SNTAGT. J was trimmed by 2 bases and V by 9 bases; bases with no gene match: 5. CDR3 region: CASNGTSGDTDTQYF. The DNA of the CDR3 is TGTGCCAGTAATGGGACTAGCGGGGACACAGATACGCAGTATTTT.

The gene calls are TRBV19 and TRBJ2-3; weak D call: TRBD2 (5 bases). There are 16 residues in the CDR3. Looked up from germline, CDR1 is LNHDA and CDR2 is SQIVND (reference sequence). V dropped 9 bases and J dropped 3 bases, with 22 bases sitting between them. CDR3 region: CASNGINSGSTDTQYF. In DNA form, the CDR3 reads TGTGCCAGCAACGGTATTAACAGCGGATCGACAGATACGCAGTATTTT.

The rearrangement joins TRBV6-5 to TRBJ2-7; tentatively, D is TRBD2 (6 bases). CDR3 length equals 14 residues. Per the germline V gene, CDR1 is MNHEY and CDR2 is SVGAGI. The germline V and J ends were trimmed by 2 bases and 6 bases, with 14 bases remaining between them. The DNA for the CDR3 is TGTGCCAGCAGTTACGGGGCGGGGTCGGCCGAGCAGTACTTC. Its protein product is CASSYGAGSAEQYF.

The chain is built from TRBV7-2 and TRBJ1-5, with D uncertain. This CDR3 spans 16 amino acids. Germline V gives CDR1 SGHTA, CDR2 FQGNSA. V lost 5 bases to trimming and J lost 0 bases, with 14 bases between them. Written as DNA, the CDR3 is TGTGCCAGCAGCCTAGAGGCAGGAATTAGCAATCAGCCCCAGCATTTT. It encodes CASSLEAGISNQPQHF.

The CDR3 loop reads CASNGPRTGYEQYF. CDR3 in DNA: TGTGCCAGCAACGGGCCCCGGACAGGCTACGAGCAGTACTTC. The chain joins TRBV2 to TRBJ2-7; 7 bases map to TRBD1. The germline CDR1 and CDR2 sequences are SNHLY and FYNNEI. This CDR3 region has 14 residues. The J segment lost 3 bases and the V segment lost 7 bases, leaving 9 bases of the junction unmatched.

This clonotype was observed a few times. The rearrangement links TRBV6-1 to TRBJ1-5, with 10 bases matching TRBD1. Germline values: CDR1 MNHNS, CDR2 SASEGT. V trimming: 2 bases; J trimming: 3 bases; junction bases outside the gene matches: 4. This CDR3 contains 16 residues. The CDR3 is CASSEQGQGPNQPQHF. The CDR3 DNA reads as TGTGCCAGCAGTGAACAGGGACAGGGGCCCAATCAGCCCCAGCATTTT.

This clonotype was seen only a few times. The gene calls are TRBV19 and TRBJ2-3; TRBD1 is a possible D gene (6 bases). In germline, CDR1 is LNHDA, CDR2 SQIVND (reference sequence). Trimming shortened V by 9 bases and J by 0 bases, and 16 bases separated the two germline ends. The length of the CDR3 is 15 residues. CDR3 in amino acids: CASRGRGPSTDTQYF. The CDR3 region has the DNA TGTGCCAGCAGGGGACGAGGACCTAGCACAGATACGCAGTATTTT.

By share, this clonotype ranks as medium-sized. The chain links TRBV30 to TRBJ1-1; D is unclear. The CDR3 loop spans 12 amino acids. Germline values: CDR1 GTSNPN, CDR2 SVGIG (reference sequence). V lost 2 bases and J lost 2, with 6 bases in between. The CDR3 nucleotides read TGTGCCTGGAGTCCCTCAAACACTGAAGCTTTCTTT. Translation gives CAWSPSNTEAFF.

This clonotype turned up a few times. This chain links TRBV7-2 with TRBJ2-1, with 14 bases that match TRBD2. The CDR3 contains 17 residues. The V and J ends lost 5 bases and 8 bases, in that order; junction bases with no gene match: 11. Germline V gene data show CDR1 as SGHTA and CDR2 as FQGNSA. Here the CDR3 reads CASSRTGTSGGWDEQFF. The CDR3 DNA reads TGTGCCAGCAGCCGAACAGGGACTAGCGGGGGCTGGGATGAGCAGTTCTTC.

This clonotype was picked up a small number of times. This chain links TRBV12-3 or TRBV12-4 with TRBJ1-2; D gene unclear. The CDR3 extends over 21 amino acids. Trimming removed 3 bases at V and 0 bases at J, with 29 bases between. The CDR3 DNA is TGTGCCAGCAGTTTGCGGCCCGGGGTTTTCCTTCCAAAGAGGACTAACTATGGCTACACCTTC. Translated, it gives CASSLRPGVFLPKRTNYGYTF.

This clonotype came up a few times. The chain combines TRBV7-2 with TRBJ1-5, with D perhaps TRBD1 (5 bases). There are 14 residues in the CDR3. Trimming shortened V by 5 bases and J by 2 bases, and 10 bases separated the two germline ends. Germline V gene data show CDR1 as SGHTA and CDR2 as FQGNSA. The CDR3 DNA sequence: TGTGCCAGCAGCCTCGTGGGGGGCAATCAGCCCCAGCATTTT. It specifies CASSLVGGNQPQHF.

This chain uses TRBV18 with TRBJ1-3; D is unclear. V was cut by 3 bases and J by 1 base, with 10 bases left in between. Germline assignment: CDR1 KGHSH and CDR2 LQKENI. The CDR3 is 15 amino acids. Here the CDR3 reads CASSPLDLSGNTIYF. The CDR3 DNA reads TGTGCCAGCTCACCTCTCGACTTATCTGGAAACACCATATATTTT. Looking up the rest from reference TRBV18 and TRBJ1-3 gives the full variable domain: NAGVMQNPRHLVRRRGQEARLRCSPMKGHSHVYWYRQLPEEGLKFMVYLQKENIIDESGMPKERFSAEFPKEGPSILRIQQVVRGDSAAYFCASSPLDLSGNTIYFGEGSWLTVV.

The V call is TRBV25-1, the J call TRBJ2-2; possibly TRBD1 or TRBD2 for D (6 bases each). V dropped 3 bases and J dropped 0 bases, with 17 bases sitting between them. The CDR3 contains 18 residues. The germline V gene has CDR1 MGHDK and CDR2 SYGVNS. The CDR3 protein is CASSEIRGRFPNTGELFF. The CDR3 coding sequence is TGTGCCAGCAGTGAGATCCGGGGGCGGTTCCCGAACACCGGGGAGCTGTTTTTT.

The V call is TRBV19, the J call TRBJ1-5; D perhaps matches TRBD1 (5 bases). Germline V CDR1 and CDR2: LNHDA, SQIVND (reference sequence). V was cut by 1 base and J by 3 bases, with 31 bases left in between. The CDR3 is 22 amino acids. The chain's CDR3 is CASSIVGDLGVKGGGSNQPQHF. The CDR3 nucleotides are TGTGCCAGTAGTATAGTAGGGGACTTGGGGGTAAAGGGAGGAGGCTCCAATCAGCCCCAGCATTTT.